These T cell receptor beta chains were read from a single sample in a study of blood T cell repertoires in COVID-19. The protocol was immunoSEQ multiplex PCR, while the TCRdb copy is restricted to in-frame clones and leaves out a portion. The sample consists of a few hundred thousand clones, around 86% of them appearing once. The sample taken for sequencing was peripheral blood. These receptors originate from a man aged 25-45 years who had recovered from COVID-19. The CDR3 runs from the conserved cysteine through the conserved F or W. Each record gives: J gene, CDR3 length, D gene, V gene, clone size, CDR3 DNA, CDR3 protein. The D gene is left open where the match is weak. The size of a clone is reported for some rows only, either as once, few or many, or as a class for expanded clones.

j_call: TRBJ2-7; cdr3_length: 14; d_call: -; v_call: TRBV25-1; clone_size: -; cdr3_nt: TGTGCCAGCTCCGGGCGGGGGCGCACCTTCGAGCAGTACTTC; cdr3_aa: CASSGRGRTFEQYF
j_call: TRBJ1-6; cdr3_length: 13; d_call: -; v_call: TRBV28; clone_size: few; cdr3_nt: TGTGCCAGCAGTTCGGGGGAGAATTCACCCCTCCACTTT; cdr3_aa: CASSSGENSPLHF
j_call: TRBJ2-7; cdr3_length: 15; d_call: TRBD1; v_call: TRBV2; clone_size: -; cdr3_nt: TGTGCCAGCAGTGAAGTTGGGACAGGTACCTACGAGCAGTACTTC; cdr3_aa: CASSEVGTGTYEQYF
j_call: TRBJ2-7; cdr3_length: 13; d_call: -; v_call: TRBV6-2/TRBV6-3; clone_size: -; cdr3_nt: TGTGCCAGCAGTTTTCGCAGGGGTTACGAGCAGTACTTC; cdr3_aa: CASSFRRGYEQYF
j_call: TRBJ1-2; cdr3_length: 12; d_call: -; v_call: TRBV29-1; clone_size: -; cdr3_nt: TGCAGCGTGGCGACAGGAGAGTATGGCTACACCTTC; cdr3_aa: CSVATGEYGYTF
j_call: TRBJ1-5; cdr3_length: 14; d_call: -; v_call: TRBV18; clone_size: -; cdr3_nt: TGTGCCAGCTCACCCCCAACGGGGAATCAGCCCCAGCATTTT; cdr3_aa: CASSPPTGNQPQHF
j_call: TRBJ1-4; cdr3_length: 15; d_call: -; v_call: TRBV2; clone_size: -; cdr3_nt: TGTGCCAGCAGGCAAACGGACGTTAGGGGTGGAAAACTGTTTTTT; cdr3_aa: CASRQTDVRGGKLFF
j_call: TRBJ2-3; cdr3_length: 17; d_call: -; v_call: TRBV7-6; clone_size: -; cdr3_nt: TGTGCCAGCAGCTCGCGTTCGGCGGACTATTCCACAGATACGCAGTATTTT; cdr3_aa: CASSSRSADYSTDTQYF
j_call: TRBJ1-1; cdr3_length: 12; d_call: -; v_call: TRBV28; clone_size: -; cdr3_nt: TGTGCCAGCAGGGCAGGGTCCACTGAAGCTTTCTTT; cdr3_aa: CASRAGSTEAFF
j_call: TRBJ1-5; cdr3_length: 19; d_call: TRBD1; v_call: TRBV7-6; clone_size: -; cdr3_nt: TGTGCCAGCAGCGCACTCCCGGGACAGAGAGCTTTTAGCAATCAGCCCCAGCATTTT; cdr3_aa: CASSALPGQRAFSNQPQHF
j_call: TRBJ1-5; cdr3_length: 13; d_call: -; v_call: TRBV6-5; clone_size: -; cdr3_nt: TGTGCCAGCAGTACATATAGCAATCAGCCCCAGCATTTT; cdr3_aa: CASSTYSNQPQHF
j_call: TRBJ2-3; cdr3_length: 15; d_call: -; v_call: TRBV5-6; clone_size: -; cdr3_nt: TGTGCCAGCAGCTTCGGGGATTCAAGCACAGATACGCAGTATTTT; cdr3_aa: CASSFGDSSTDTQYF
j_call: TRBJ2-2; cdr3_length: 14; d_call: -; v_call: TRBV11-3; clone_size: -; cdr3_nt: TGTGCCAGCAGCGGGCGGGGCACCACCGGGGAGCTGTTTTTT; cdr3_aa: CASSGRGTTGELFF
j_call: TRBJ2-5; cdr3_length: 15; d_call: -; v_call: TRBV5-1; clone_size: -; cdr3_nt: TGCGCCAGCAGCTTGGGTGGGGGGAACCAAGAGACCCAGTACTTC; cdr3_aa: CASSLGGGNQETQYF
j_call: TRBJ1-2; cdr3_length: 14; d_call: -; v_call: TRBV5-4; clone_size: -; cdr3_nt: TGTGCCAGCAGCCCCTTAGGGGAACTCTATGGCTACACCTTC; cdr3_aa: CASSPLGELYGYTF
j_call: TRBJ2-4; cdr3_length: 13; d_call: TRBD1; v_call: TRBV12-3/TRBV12-4; clone_size: -; cdr3_nt: TGTGCCAGCAGCCTGGGACAGGTAAACATTCAGTACTTC; cdr3_aa: CASSLGQVNIQYF
j_call: TRBJ1-3; cdr3_length: 18; d_call: -; v_call: TRBV3-1/TRBV3-2; clone_size: once; cdr3_nt: TGTGCCAGCAGCCAAGTCTGGCACAAAGACTTATATGGAAACACCATATATTTT; cdr3_aa: CASSQVWHKDLYGNTIYF
j_call: TRBJ2-5; cdr3_length: 13; d_call: -; v_call: TRBV2; clone_size: -; cdr3_nt: TGTGCCAGCAGTGGACAGGCGAGGGAGACCCAGTACTTC; cdr3_aa: CASSGQARETQYF
j_call: TRBJ2-1; cdr3_length: 15; d_call: TRBD1; v_call: TRBV7-9; clone_size: once; cdr3_nt: TGTGCCAGCAGCTCTAGACAGGGCCCCTACAATGAGCAGTTCTTC; cdr3_aa: CASSSRQGPYNEQFF
j_call: TRBJ2-7; cdr3_length: 13; d_call: -; v_call: TRBV19; clone_size: -; cdr3_nt: TGTGCCAGTAGTATAGGTCGACTCGACGAGCAGTACTTC; cdr3_aa: CASSIGRLDEQYF
j_call: TRBJ1-6; cdr3_length: 16; d_call: TRBD1; v_call: TRBV19; clone_size: -; cdr3_nt: TGTGCCAGTAGCCACTTAGGGGGACAGGGGGCGTCCCCCCTCCACTTT; cdr3_aa: CASSHLGGQGASPLHF
j_call: TRBJ2-3; cdr3_length: 16; d_call: -; v_call: TRBV7-9; clone_size: -; cdr3_nt: TGTGCCAGCAGCACCGGTGGGCTAGCGTTCACAGATACGCAGTATTTT; cdr3_aa: CASSTGGLAFTDTQYF
j_call: TRBJ1-2; cdr3_length: 14; d_call: -; v_call: TRBV3-1/TRBV3-2; clone_size: -; cdr3_nt: TGTGCCAGCAGCCAAGATGAGGCAGTTGAAGGCTACACCTTC; cdr3_aa: CASSQDEAVEGYTF
j_call: TRBJ2-7; cdr3_length: 17; d_call: -; v_call: TRBV21-1; clone_size: -; cdr3_nt: TGTGCCAGCACCCGTACCGGGACTAGCGGGGGCTCCTACGAGCAGTACTTC; cdr3_aa: CASTRTGTSGGSYEQYF
j_call: TRBJ2-5; cdr3_length: 16; d_call: -; v_call: TRBV5-1; clone_size: -; cdr3_nt: TGCGCCAGCAGCTTGGATGGGACTCCGGGGAGAGAGACCCAGTACTTC; cdr3_aa: CASSLDGTPGRETQYF
j_call: TRBJ1-3; cdr3_length: 14; d_call: -; v_call: TRBV18; clone_size: -; cdr3_nt: TGTGCCAGCTCACTCGAGGACACCGGAAACACCATATATTTT; cdr3_aa: CASSLEDTGNTIYF
j_call: TRBJ2-1; cdr3_length: 15; d_call: TRBD1; v_call: TRBV6-1; clone_size: -; cdr3_nt: TGTGCCAGCAGTGATCCCTCGACAGGGAAGAATGAGCAGTTCTTC; cdr3_aa: CASSDPSTGKNEQFF
j_call: TRBJ1-2; cdr3_length: 12; d_call: -; v_call: TRBV24-1; clone_size: -; cdr3_nt: TGTGCCACCAGTGACCTTACCGGGGGCTACACCTTC; cdr3_aa: CATSDLTGGYTF
j_call: TRBJ1-2; cdr3_length: 13; d_call: -; v_call: TRBV19; clone_size: -; cdr3_nt: TGTGCCAGTAGTACAGGGGTTTGGTATGGCTACACCTTC; cdr3_aa: CASSTGVWYGYTF
j_call: TRBJ2-7; cdr3_length: 12; d_call: -; v_call: TRBV7-9; clone_size: -; cdr3_nt: TGTGCCAGCAGCTTTGCAGATTACGAGCAGTACTTC; cdr3_aa: CASSFADYEQYF
j_call: TRBJ2-5; cdr3_length: 15; d_call: TRBD1; v_call: TRBV29-1; clone_size: -; cdr3_nt: TGCAGCGTCGGGGACAGGGGGCTCTTGAGAGAGACCCAGTACTTC; cdr3_aa: CSVGDRGLLRETQYF
j_call: TRBJ2-3; cdr3_length: 15; d_call: TRBD1; v_call: TRBV19; clone_size: -; cdr3_nt: TGTGCCAGTAGCCCCTTGACAGGGGGCATGGGTACGCAGTATTTT; cdr3_aa: CASSPLTGGMGTQYF
j_call: TRBJ1-1; cdr3_length: 15; d_call: -; v_call: TRBV3-1/TRBV3-2; clone_size: once; cdr3_nt: TGTGCCAGCAGCCACGCACAGGGCACCGGTACTGAAGCTTTCTTT; cdr3_aa: CASSHAQGTGTEAFF
j_call: TRBJ2-1; cdr3_length: 13; d_call: -; v_call: TRBV28; clone_size: -; cdr3_nt: TGTGCCAGCAGTTCGACGCGACAGTTAAGTTGGTTCTTC; cdr3_aa: CASSSTRQLSWFF
j_call: TRBJ1-1; cdr3_length: 13; d_call: -; v_call: TRBV18; clone_size: -; cdr3_nt: TGTGCCAGCTCACCGTATGACAGGTCTGAAGCTTTCTTT; cdr3_aa: CASSPYDRSEAFF
j_call: TRBJ2-3; cdr3_length: 18; d_call: TRBD2; v_call: TRBV4-1; clone_size: -; cdr3_nt: TGCGCCAGCAGCCAAGATCATGTGGGACTAGGGACCGGAGATACGCAGTATTTT; cdr3_aa: CASSQDHVGLGTGDTQYF
j_call: TRBJ1-1; cdr3_length: 13; d_call: -; v_call: TRBV3-1/TRBV3-2; clone_size: -; cdr3_nt: TGTGCCAGCAGCCAAGGTGGCACAGCTGAAGCTTTCTTT; cdr3_aa: CASSQGGTAEAFF
j_call: TRBJ2-1; cdr3_length: 15; d_call: TRBD1; v_call: TRBV13; clone_size: -; cdr3_nt: TGTGCCAGCAGCTTAACAGGGGGCGTGGGCGATGAGCAGTTCTTC; cdr3_aa: CASSLTGGVGDEQFF
j_call: TRBJ2-1; cdr3_length: 15; d_call: TRBD2; v_call: TRBV3-1/TRBV3-2; clone_size: -; cdr3_nt: TGTGCCAGCAGCCCGGAGCGGGGGGCCACAAATGAGCAGTTCTTC; cdr3_aa: CASSPERGATNEQFF
j_call: TRBJ2-5; cdr3_length: 15; d_call: -; v_call: TRBV2; clone_size: few; cdr3_nt: TGTGCCAGCAGTGAAGCACCTACTGGGACGGGGGCCCAGTACTTC; cdr3_aa: CASSEAPTGTGAQYF
j_call: TRBJ2-1; cdr3_length: 13; d_call: -; v_call: TRBV12-3/TRBV12-4; clone_size: once; cdr3_nt: TGTGCCAGCAGCGGGGAGGGGGAGAATGAGCAGTTCTTC; cdr3_aa: CASSGEGENEQFF
j_call: TRBJ2-7; cdr3_length: 15; d_call: -; v_call: TRBV4-1; clone_size: -; cdr3_nt: TGCGCCAGCAGCCAACTCGAGTCCTCCCCGGGCGAGCAGTACTTC; cdr3_aa: CASSQLESSPGEQYF
j_call: TRBJ1-4; cdr3_length: 12; d_call: -; v_call: TRBV6-2/TRBV6-3; clone_size: -; cdr3_nt: TGTGCCAGCAGCTCCCAGGGGGAAAAACTGTTTTTT; cdr3_aa: CASSSQGEKLFF
j_call: TRBJ2-3; cdr3_length: 13; d_call: TRBD2; v_call: TRBV2; clone_size: -; cdr3_nt: TGTGCCAGCAGTGGGATAGCGGGGGGGCAGGGGTATTTT; cdr3_aa: CASSGIAGGQGYF